This TCR beta chain was recorded in a study of CD8 T cells in ankylosing spondylitis. Notes on the study in general: Disease-linked clones were CD8+ and relatively rare in peripheral blood. Disease-associated clones were reportedly significantly overrepresented in matched ankylosing spondylitis synovial fluid. The study identified a TCR beta motif of seven or eight highly homologous variants that appeared characteristic of ankylosing spondylitis blood.

This clonotype has a handful of counts. Its antigen is currently unknown. For TCR beta, libraries came from quantitative 5'-RACE with molecular barcodes. In TCRdb, the 5' RACE reads were re-called with MiXCR into one record per CDR3 protein. The repertoire includes about 100,000 distinct CDR3 sequences, 24% of them detected once, and over 9% sits in the top ten. The V end lost 0 bases, the J end lost 3 bases, and 16 bases lay between the germline ends. The germline V gene encodes CDR1 DFQATT and CDR2 SNEGSKA (reference sequence). The CDR3 contains 16 residues. Source material: synovial fluid, either unsorted or a sorted T cell fraction (not recorded which). This TCR came from a male donor with ankylosing spondylitis. This chain connects TRBV20-1 to TRBJ2-3, with a weak D call TRBD1 (6 bases). The CDR3 nucleotides read TGCAGTGCTAGAGATCCCCCAGGGGCTGGGACAGATACGCAGTATTTT. Its protein is CSARDPPGAGTDTQYF.